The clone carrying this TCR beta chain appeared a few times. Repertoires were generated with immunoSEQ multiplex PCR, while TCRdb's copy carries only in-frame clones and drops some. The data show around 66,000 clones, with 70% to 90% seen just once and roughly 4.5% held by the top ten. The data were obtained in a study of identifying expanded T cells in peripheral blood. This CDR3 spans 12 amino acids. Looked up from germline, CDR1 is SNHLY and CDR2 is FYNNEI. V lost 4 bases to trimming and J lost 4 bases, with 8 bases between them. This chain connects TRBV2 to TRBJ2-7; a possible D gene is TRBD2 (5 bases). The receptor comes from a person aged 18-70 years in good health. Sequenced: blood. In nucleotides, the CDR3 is TGTGCCAGCAGTGGGGCGGGTTACGAGCAGTACTTC. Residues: CASSGAGYEQYF.